This T cell receptor (beta chain) was recovered during a study of OX40 agonist ivuxolimab in advanced cancers. Study summary: At 82.7% male, the cohort had a mean age of approximately 64 years, ranging from roughly 20 to 79.

Only in-frame clones appear in the TCRdb table, and some are missing; sequencing was by immunoSEQ multiplex PCR. The sample contains some 73,000 clones, 80% to 90% of which appear only once. The CDR3 covers 15 residues. The germline gives CDR1 LNHDA, CDR2 SQIVND (reference sequence). With 3 bases clipped from V and 7 bases from J, the junction kept 6 bases outside the gene matches. The TCR comes from an adult with an advanced solid tumor such as melanoma, head and neck, liver or kidney cancer. The sequenced sample was CD4+ or CD8+ T cells sorted from blood, obtained in a trial of the OX40 agonist ivuxolimab. The rearrangement links TRBV19 to TRBJ1-5; 10 bases are a match to TRBD1. CDR3 sequence: CASSIEGTGVQPQHF. CDR3 nucleotide sequence: TGTGCCAGTAGTATCGAAGGGACAGGGGTCCAGCCCCAGCATTTT.